This TCR beta chain was retrieved from a study of T cell repertoires in cytomegalovirus infection. Whole-study context: Matching HLA type and CMV infection were both indicated by public TCR beta signatures. Findings and caveats of the study: The study identified carriers of CMV plus the relevant HLA from cumulative public TCR beta family frequency. HLA-C-restricted CMV clonotypes gave the most frequent clonotype in two of eight donors.

The CDR3 runs 15 residues. Germline lookup yields CDR1 LNHDA and CDR2 SQIVND (reference sequence). Trimming removed 6 bases at V and 9 bases at J, with 18 bases between. Remarks on this clonotype: The antigen is undetermined.

TCRdb redid the calling of the reads with MiXCR, one entry per CDR3 protein. The sample holds 400,000 or so distinct CDR3 sequences, approximately 32% seen once. What was sequenced was PBMCs. The receptor was isolated from a human donor in good health (CMV status not recorded). Some clones in this sample may be carry-over from other donors' samples. The chain has TRBV19 and TRBJ1-6; D not resolved. The CDR3 DNA reads as TGTGCCAGTAGCAATGAAGTCGGGGTTGCTTCACCCCTCCACTTT. Its translation: CASSNEVGVASPLHF. Using reference TRBV19 and TRBJ1-6 for the parts outside the CDR3, the full variable domain is DGGITQSPKYLFRKEGQNVTLSCEQNLNHDAMYWYRQDPGQGLRLIYYSQIVNDFQKGDIAEGYSVSREKKESFPLTVTSAQKNPTAFYLCASSNEVGVASPLHFGNGTRLTVT.